This T cell receptor beta chain was identified during a study of CD4+ T cells in melanoma. V gave up 0 bases and J gave up 2 bases, with 13 bases separating them. The germline CDR1 and CDR2 sequences are KGHSH and LQKENI. CDR3 length: 16 residues. This clone is medium-sized within its sample. The data were produced by immunoSEQ multiplex PCR, yet TCRdb's version contains in-frame clones alone and is incomplete. The sample holds under 5,500 clones, roughly three fifths seen once. This clonotype was obtained from a human donor with melanoma. The specimen sequenced was cells from a culture (not recorded whether cultured in vitro). The chain couples TRBV18 to TRBJ1-2; D possibly corresponds to TRBD1 (5 bases). This CDR3 is CASSPPVPGLNYGYTF. The CDR3 bases are TGTGCCAGCTCACCACCTGTGCCGGGGCTGAACTATGGCTACACCTTC.